The next 3 T cell receptor beta chains were all read from a single sample in a study of shared clonotypes between healthy human individuals (dated by TCRdb to 2018 to 2020). The method behind the library was the immunoSEQ multiplex PCR assay. The source is immuneACCESS, and TCRdb retained only in-frame sequences with V and J called. Part of the clones is not carried over; for the studies checked, unresolved V genes explain less than half of this, and the remainder is unexplained. This sample has 2 million to 2.5 million clones in its table, and more than 85% of those were observed once. 0.36% of the sample comes from the top ten. Sequencing was carried out using naive CD4+ T cells from PBMCs. Taken with the paper, the label for cell subset or site translates to: CD45RA+ positively selected. The receptor set was obtained from a man between 18 and 29 years old in good health. Some clones in this sample may be carry-over from other donors' samples.

The genes are TRBV4-1 and TRBJ2-3; D is undetermined. V shed 4 bases and J shed 8 bases, with 16 bases lying between them. The CDR3 runs 14 residues. Germline values: CDR1 MGHRA, CDR2 YSYEKL. The DNA of the CDR3 is TGCGCCAGCAGCCCTACAGTCTTTTTGGGTACGCAGTATTTT. Translated, it gives CASSPTVFLGTQYF.

The chain links TRBV28 to TRBJ2-3; D possibly corresponds to TRBD2 (5 bases). This CDR3 is built from 16 residues. The V end lost 4 bases, the J end lost 6 bases, and 20 bases lay between the germline ends. CDR1 is MDHEN and CDR2 is SYDVKM in the germline V gene. The CDR3 DNA is TGTGCCAGCAGTTCTAGCCGACTGAACCCTGGGGATACGCAGTATTTT. Amino acids: CASSSSRLNPGDTQYF.

The CDR3 DNA reads TGCGCCAGCAGCGGGCAGGGGGCCAGGACAGATACGCAGTATTTT. Translating gives CASSGQGARTDTQYF. The chain recombines TRBV5-1 with TRBJ2-3, with TRBD1 matching over 8 bases. This CDR3 comprises 15 residues. The V segment lost 4 bases and the J segment 3 bases; nucleotides outside the gene matches: 7. Germline V gives CDR1 SGHRS, CDR2 YFSETQ. The whole variable domain, filled in from reference TRBV5-1 and TRBJ2-3, reads KAGVTQTPRYLIKTRGQQVTLSCSPISGHRSVSWYQQTPGQGLQFLFEYFSETQRNKGNFPGRFSGRQFSNSRSEMNVSTLELGDSALYLCASSGQGARTDTQYFGPGTRLTVL.